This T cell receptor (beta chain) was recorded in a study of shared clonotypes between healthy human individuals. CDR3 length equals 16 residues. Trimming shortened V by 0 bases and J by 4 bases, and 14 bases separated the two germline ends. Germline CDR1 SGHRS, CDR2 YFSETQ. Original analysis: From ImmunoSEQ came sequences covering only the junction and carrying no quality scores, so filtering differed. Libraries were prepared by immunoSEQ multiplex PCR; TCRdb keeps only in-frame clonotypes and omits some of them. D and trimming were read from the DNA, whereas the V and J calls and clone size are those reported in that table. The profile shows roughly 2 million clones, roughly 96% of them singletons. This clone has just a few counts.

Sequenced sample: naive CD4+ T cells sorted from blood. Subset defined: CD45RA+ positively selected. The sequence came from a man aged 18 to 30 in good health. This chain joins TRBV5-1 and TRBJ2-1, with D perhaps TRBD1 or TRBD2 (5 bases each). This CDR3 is CASSLDGMRGYNEQFF. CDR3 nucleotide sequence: TGCGCCAGCAGCTTGGACGGGATGAGGGGATACAATGAGCAGTTCTTC.